This TCR beta chain derives from a study of spatial heterogeneity in lung cancer. About the study: Among detected sequences, beta-chain ones consistently exceeded alpha-chain ones in number. Each distinct TCR and UMI combination averaged more than ten appearances in raw reads.

Judged by abundance, this clonotype is large (0.1 to 1%). TCRdb independently ran MiXCR on the 5' RACE reads; one entry per CDR3 protein. This sample yields about 1,100 distinct CDR3 sequences, of which 6.4% are seen a single time; under 15% belongs to the top ten. From germline, CDR1 is SGHTA and CDR2 FQGNSA. The V and J ends lost 2 bases and 4 bases respectively, with 8 bases between them. The CDR3 sequence is 13 residues long. Time point indicated: sample taken at primary tumor resection. Without sorting, whole RNA was sequenced from tumor, nontumor lung or frozen PBMC. The chain has TRBV7-2 and TRBJ2-5; D is unclear. The sequence was collected from a male donor with early-stage non-small cell lung cancer. The sample in question was normal lung tissue next to the tumor, obtained at surgery. CDR3 in DNA: TGTGCCAGCAGCTTACTAGATCGAGAGACCCAGTACTTC. Its translation: CASSLLDRETQYF.